This TCR beta chain was identified in a study of immune evolution from preneoplasia to lung adenocarcinoma. Germline assignment: CDR1 SGHRS and CDR2 YFSETQ. The CDR3 contains 11 residues. With 2 bases removed from V and 5 bases from J, the gap between germline ends came to 4 bases. The repertoire was sequenced with immunoSEQ multiplex PCR; TCRdb's copy has only in-frame clones and lacks some. Of 10,000 or so clones listed, about four fifths are singletons. The chain has TRBV5-1 and TRBJ2-5, with no clear D. Sequenced sample: FFPE minimally invasive lung adenocarcinoma tissue. The sequence came from a donor aged 70 or older with lung adenocarcinoma. As DNA, the CDR3 is TGCGCCAGCAGCTTTAGCGAGACCCAGTACTTC. Its protein is CASSFSETQYF.